This note documents a single T cell receptor (beta chain) sequence. This record belongs to a study of CD8+ T cells in alopecia areata. Alopecia areata patients had lesional scalp punch biopsies and peripheral blood taken from them. The authors sorted CD4+ and CD8+ T cells from PBMCs. The CDR3 is made up of 12 amino acids. V shed 2 bases and J shed 6 bases, with 10 bases lying between them. Germline V CDR1 and CDR2: GTSNPN, SVGIG (reference sequence). Reverse transcription of extracted RNA yielded cDNA, which provided the sequencing template. Some clones are missing from TCRdb's copy, which holds only in-frame ones; the method was immunoSEQ multiplex PCR. Of fewer than 100,000 clones listed, around 44% are singletons.

The receptor was derived from a human donor with alopecia areata. The J gene is TRBJ1-2, the V gene TRBV30; maybe TRBD1 (6 bases). Sequencing input: CD4+ T cells sorted from blood. CDR3 coding DNA: TGTGCCTGGAGTTTCCAGGGGAATGGCTACACCTTC. It codes for CAWSFQGNGYTF. Together with reference TRBV30 and TRBJ1-2, the CDR3 gives the full variable domain: SQTIHQWPATLVQPVGSPLSLECTVEGTSNPNLYWYRQAAGRGLQLLFYSVGIGQISSEVPQNLSASRPQDRQFILSSKKLLLSDSGFYLCAWSFQGNGYTFGSGTRLTVV.